The next 5 T cell receptor beta chains were all read from a single sample in a study of CD8 T cells in ankylosing spondylitis. TCRdb fed the 5' RACE reads into MiXCR, producing one record per CDR3 protein. This table has 670,000 or so distinct CDR3 sequences, under 20% appearing once. Their antigens are not known. Study-level points and caveats: The study identified a TCR beta motif of several highly homologous variants that appeared characteristic of ankylosing spondylitis blood.

The sample consisted of blood, either unsorted or a sorted T cell fraction (not recorded which). Source of these receptors: a male donor with ankylosing spondylitis.

This clonotype was observed a few times. The chain couples TRBV27 to TRBJ1-6, with D perhaps TRBD1 (5 bases). Trimming took 3 bases from V and 9 from J, leaving 24 bases between them. Looked up from germline, CDR1 is MNHEY and CDR2 is SMNVEV (reference sequence). This CDR3 contains 18 residues. Here the CDR3 DNA reads TGTGCCAGCAGTTTTGGGGCCCGGCGAAACAGGCGTGGTTCACCCCTCCACTTT. Protein: CASSFGARRNRRGSPLHF.

This clonotype was counted between two and nine times. The V call is TRBV7-8, the J call TRBJ2-4; no firm D call. Germline assignment: CDR1 SGHVS and CDR2 FQNEAQ. CDR3 size: 15 residues. Trimming cost V 5 bases and J 3 bases, with 14 bases left between them. The CDR3 region has the DNA TGTGCCAGCAGCCTAAGATGGGGAAACAAAAACATTCAGTACTTC. Encoded protein: CASSLRWGNKNIQYF.

The table lists this clonotype with a few counts. V gene TRBV5-6 combines with J gene TRBJ2-7, with D unresolved. The CDR3 is made up of 12 amino acids. V lost 4 bases, J lost 2 bases, and 7 bases lay in between. From germline, CDR1 is SGHDT and CDR2 YYEEEE. The CDR3 sequence is CASSAQPYEQYF. The CDR3 DNA follows: TGTGCCAGCAGCGCGCAACCCTACGAGCAGTACTTC.

The genes are TRBV6-2 or TRBV6-3 and TRBJ2-7; 8 nucleotides line up with TRBD2. CDR1 and CDR2 from the germline V gene are MNHEY and SVGEGT. Trimming removed 0 bases from V and 2 bases from J; junction bases left unmatched: 3. The CDR3 contains 15 residues. The CDR3 DNA reads as TGTGCCAGCAGTTACTCTGCGGGAGGAGCCTACGAGCAGTACTTC. It is translated as CASSYSAGGAYEQYF.

This clonotype was counted many times. V is TRBV6-1 and J is TRBJ2-1; D is undetermined. Germline CDR1 reads MNHNS; CDR2 reads SASEGT. V shed 7 bases and J shed 6 bases, with 10 bases lying between them. The CDR3 has 12 amino acids. CDR3 loop: CASTWIPNEQFF. Here the CDR3 DNA reads TGTGCCAGCACATGGATACCCAATGAGCAGTTCTTC.